This TCR beta chain was sequenced in a study of blood T cells in healthy people across ages. Study in general: About one barcoded beta molecule per two T cells was captured by template switching.

V was pared by 3 bases and J by 0 bases, with 9 bases between. The CDR3 runs to 14 residues. The germline gives CDR1 MNHNS, CDR2 SASEGT. Each sample yielded at least 5.5 micrograms of PBMC total RNA. About this clonotype itself: Its specificity is unknown.

General observations from the study: Versus aged donors, long-lived donors had higher diversity and more naive CD4+ cells. With age, beta diversity per million T cells declined roughly linearly, significantly by 40.

PCR was performed a second time for roughly 7 to 11 cycles using a sample-barcoded 5' primer and a J-beta primer mix. TCRdb called the 5' RACE reads again in MiXCR, with one record for every CDR3 protein. The table records 790,000 or so distinct CDR3 sequences, around half of them present only once. The origin of this receptor is a man older than 75 in good health. This chain connects TRBV6-1 to TRBJ2-7; no clear D. What was sequenced was blood. In nucleotides, the CDR3 is TGTGCCAGCAGTGATCCTGCGATCTCCTACGAGCAGTACTTC. It translates to CASSDPAISYEQYF.